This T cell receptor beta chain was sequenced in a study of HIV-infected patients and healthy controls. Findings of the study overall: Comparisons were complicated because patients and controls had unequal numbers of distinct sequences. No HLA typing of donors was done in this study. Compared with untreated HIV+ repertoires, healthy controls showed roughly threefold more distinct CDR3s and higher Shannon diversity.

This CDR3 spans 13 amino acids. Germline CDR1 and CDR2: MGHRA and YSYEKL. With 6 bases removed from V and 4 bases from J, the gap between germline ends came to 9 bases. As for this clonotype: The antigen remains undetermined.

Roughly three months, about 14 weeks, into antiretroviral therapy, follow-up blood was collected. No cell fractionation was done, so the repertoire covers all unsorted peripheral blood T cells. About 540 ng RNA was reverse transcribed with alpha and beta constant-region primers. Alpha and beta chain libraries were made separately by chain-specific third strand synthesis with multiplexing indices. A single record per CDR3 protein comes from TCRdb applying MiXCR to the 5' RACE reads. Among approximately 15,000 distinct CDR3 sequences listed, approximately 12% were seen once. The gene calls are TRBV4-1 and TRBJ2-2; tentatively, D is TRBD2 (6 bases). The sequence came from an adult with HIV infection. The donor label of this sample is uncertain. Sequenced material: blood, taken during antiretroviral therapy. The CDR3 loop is CASSPGVTGELFF. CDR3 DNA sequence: TGCGCCAGCAGTCCGGGAGTCACCGGGGAGCTGTTTTTT.